The sequence of this T cell receptor (beta chain) was determined in a study of blood T cell repertoires in COVID-19. Study-level information: Nucleic acid was either cDNA or gDNA, and it came from T cells, B-cell-depleted T cells, or PBMCs.

Per the original methods: Amplification of reference gene primers was used by the study to estimate nucleated cell counts. The data were produced by immunoSEQ multiplex PCR, yet TCRdb's version contains in-frame clones alone and is incomplete. The DNA gave D and trimming, while V, J and clone size come from that table. The top ten clones hold roughly 25% of a sample with under 55,000 clones, 70% to 80% of them seen once. The CDR3 has 22 amino acids. From germline, CDR1 is SGHDN and CDR2 FVKESK. The V and J ends lost 10 bases and 4 bases, in that order; junction bases with no gene match: 25. This TCR was sampled from a man between 65 and 85 years old with acute or convalescent COVID-19. Sequenced input: peripheral blood. The J gene is TRBJ2-1, the V gene TRBV14, with 16 bases identical to TRBD2. The CDR3 nucleotides read TGTGCCATCCCCGGGACAGGGTATAGGGGACTAGCGGGAGGGCCGGGGTACAATGAGCAGTTCTTC. This sequence encodes CAIPGTGYRGLAGGPGYNEQFF.